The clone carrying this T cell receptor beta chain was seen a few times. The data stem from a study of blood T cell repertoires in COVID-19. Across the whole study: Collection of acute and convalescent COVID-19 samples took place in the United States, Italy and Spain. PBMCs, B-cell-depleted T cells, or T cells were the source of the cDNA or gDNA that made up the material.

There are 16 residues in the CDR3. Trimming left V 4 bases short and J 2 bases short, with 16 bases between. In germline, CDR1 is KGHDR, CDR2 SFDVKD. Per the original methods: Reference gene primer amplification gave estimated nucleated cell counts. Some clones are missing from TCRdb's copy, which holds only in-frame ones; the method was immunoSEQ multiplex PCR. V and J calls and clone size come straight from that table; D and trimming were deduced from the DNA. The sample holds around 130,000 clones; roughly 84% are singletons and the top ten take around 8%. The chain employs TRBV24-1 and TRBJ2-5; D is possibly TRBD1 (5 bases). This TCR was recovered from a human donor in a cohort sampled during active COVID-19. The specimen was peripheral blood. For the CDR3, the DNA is TGTGCCACCAGTGAGCCACCTTGGACAAGACAAGAGACCCAGTACTTC. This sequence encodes CATSEPPWTRQETQYF.